This TCR delta chain is from a study of gamma-delta chains in newborns, infants, children. This clone was picked up a small number of times. A far larger clone is one nucleotide away, so this likely arose from a read error. Other DNA sequences in the same sample also yield this CDR3. Germline V gene data show CDR1 as GEAIGNYY and CDR2 as EKD. This CDR3 contains 15 residues. The ends lost 2 bases at V and 3 bases at J; junction bases unmatched: 5. TCRdb made new clone calls on the reads using CATT. The sample lists thousands of delta-chain clones; around 0.6% were seen once. Source material: blood. The clonotype originates from a child who was a newborn, infant or young child, either healthy, febrile or measles-vaccinated (not recorded which). The chain carries TRDV2 and TRDJ2, with 7 bases that match TRDD3. In DNA, the CDR3 is TGTGCCTGTGACATATTGGGGGACCTGACAGCACAACTCTTCTTT. Translated: CACDILGDLTAQLFF.